This T cell receptor beta chain was sequenced for a study of T cells after yellow fever vaccination. From germline, CDR1 is MNHEY and CDR2 SVGEGT. The ends were cut back, 2 bases at V and 11 bases at J, with 7 bases in the middle. The CDR3 loop spans 12 amino acids. This clonotype was seen more than once but under ten times. TCRdb reanalysed the 5' RACE reads using MiXCR and keeps one entry per CDR3 protein. The sample carries 300,000 to 350,000 distinct CDR3 sequences, approximately 4.2% recorded once. Sequenced here: PBMCs, sampled 5 days after the yellow fever booster vaccination. The TCR was taken from a man between 18 and 35 years old who received the YFV17D yellow fever vaccine. J is TRBJ1-6 and V is TRBV6-2 or TRBV6-3; D remains ambiguous. CDR3: CASSYARAPLHF. As DNA, the CDR3 is TGTGCCAGCAGTTACGCGCGGGCACCCCTCCACTTT.